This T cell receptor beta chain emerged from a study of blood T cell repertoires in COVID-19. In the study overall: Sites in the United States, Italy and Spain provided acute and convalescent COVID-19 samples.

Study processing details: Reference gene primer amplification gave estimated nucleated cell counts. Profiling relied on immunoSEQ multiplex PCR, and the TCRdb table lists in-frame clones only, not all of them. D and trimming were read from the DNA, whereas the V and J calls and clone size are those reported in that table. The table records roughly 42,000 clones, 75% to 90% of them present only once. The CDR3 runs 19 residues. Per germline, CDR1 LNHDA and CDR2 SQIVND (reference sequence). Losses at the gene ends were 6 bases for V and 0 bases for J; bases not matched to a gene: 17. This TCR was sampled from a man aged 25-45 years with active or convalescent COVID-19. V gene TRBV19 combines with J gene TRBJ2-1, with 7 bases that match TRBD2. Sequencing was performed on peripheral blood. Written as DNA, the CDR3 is TGTGCCAGTAGACCGGGCCCTAGCGGAAAAAGTAGCTCCTACAATGAGCAGTTCTTC. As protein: CASRPGPSGKSSSYNEQFF.